This T cell receptor beta chain was found in a study of somatic mutations in cytotoxic T cells in rheumatoid arthritis. Method: immunoSEQ multiplex PCR; TCRdb's copy keeps in-frame clones and lacks some. This table holds about 18,000 clones, approximately 80% found once. Germline CDR1 reads MNHEY; CDR2 reads SMNVEV (reference sequence). V shed 4 bases and J shed 4 bases, with 14 bases lying between them. The CDR3 spans 15 residues. This sequence originates from a woman aged 50 to 60 in good health. Sequencing input: CD8+ T cells sorted from blood. The chain recombines TRBV27 with TRBJ2-1; D tentatively reads TRBD1 or TRBD2 (5 bases each). The CDR3 loop is CASSSPGTGYNEQFF. In nucleotides, the CDR3 is TGTGCCAGCAGTTCCCCCGGGACGGGGTACAATGAGCAGTTCTTC.